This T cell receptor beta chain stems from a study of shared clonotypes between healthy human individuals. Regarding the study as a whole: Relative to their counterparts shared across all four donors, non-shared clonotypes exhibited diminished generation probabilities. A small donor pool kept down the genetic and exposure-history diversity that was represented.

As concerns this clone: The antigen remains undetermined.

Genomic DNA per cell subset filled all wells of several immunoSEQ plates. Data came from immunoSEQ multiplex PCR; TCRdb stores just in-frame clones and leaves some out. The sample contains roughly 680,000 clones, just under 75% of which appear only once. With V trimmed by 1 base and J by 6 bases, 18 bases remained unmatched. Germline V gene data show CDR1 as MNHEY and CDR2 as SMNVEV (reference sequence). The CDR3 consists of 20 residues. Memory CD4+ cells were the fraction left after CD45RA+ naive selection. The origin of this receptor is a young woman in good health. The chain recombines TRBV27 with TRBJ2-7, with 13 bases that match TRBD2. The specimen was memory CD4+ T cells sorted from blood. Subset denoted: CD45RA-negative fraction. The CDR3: CASSLFPGLAGAPFTAEQYF. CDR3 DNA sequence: TGTGCCAGCAGTTTATTCCCCGGACTAGCGGGAGCCCCGTTTACGGCCGAGCAGTACTTC.